These T cell receptor beta chains were read from a single sample in a study of T cells expressing NK-cell markers. TCRdb reprocessed the 5' RACE reads, keeping one entry per CDR3 protein, no DNA. Across 350,000 to 450,000 distinct CDR3 sequences, the top ten clones capture roughly 5.2% of the sample. Sequenced input: blood T cells: a sorted CD56 or NKG2C T cell subset, CD4+ or CD8+ T cells, or bulk PBMC T cells (not recorded which). Receptors originate from a man aged 18-70 years in good health. Each CDR3 is given with its conserved first and last residue.

length,J,V,CDR3
14,TRBJ1-4,TRBV6-5,CASSSDRPGEKLFF
16,TRBJ2-3,TRBV5-6,CASSTPLAGTTDTQYF
16,TRBJ2-7,TRBV5-1,CASSSIGEGGYHEQYF
15,TRBJ2-2,TRBV7-9,CASSKHPENTGELFF
16,TRBJ2-3,TRBV15,CATSRDPRGMADTQYF
16,TRBJ2-4,TRBV14,CASSRVPGQGRNIQYF
16,TRBJ2-3,TRBV7-3,CASSPRGQGLGDTQYF
13,TRBJ1-2,TRBV12-3/TRBV12-4,CASSLLGAAGYTF
16,TRBJ2-7,TRBV27,CASSLWSGGATYEQYF
16,TRBJ1-4,TRBV9,CASSTQPGQGWEKLFF
16,TRBJ2-7,TRBV5-1,CASSLVTGTGYYEQYF
14,TRBJ2-5,TRBV5-1,CASSLEGVGETQYF
16,TRBJ1-1,TRBV12-5,CASGLGTGGLDTEAFF
13,TRBJ1-1,TRBV7-2,CASSLDMNTEAFF
16,TRBJ2-1,TRBV18,CASSPRSSGAYNEQFF
18,TRBJ1-1,TRBV10-3,CAISDRPRLRKTHTEAFF
15,TRBJ2-7,TRBV3-1,CASSQVFRGLGEQYF
16,TRBJ2-2,TRBV5-1,CASRPLAGEDTGELFF
13,TRBJ2-7,TRBV28,CASFQDRVREQYF
15,TRBJ2-5,TRBV19,CASSRGLAGTETQYF
15,TRBJ2-5,TRBV5-1,CASSLISTQRETQYF
13,TRBJ1-6,TRBV30,CAWSLWMNSPLHF
15,TRBJ2-7,TRBV12-3/TRBV12-4,CASSLFPGALYEQYF
15,TRBJ1-4,TRBV3-1,CASSQEGIDYEKLFF
12,TRBJ1-5,TRBV5-1,CASSLDGQPQHF
11,TRBJ1-1,TRBV7-9,CASSVGREAFF